One sample yielded the 25 T cell receptor beta chains listed below, sequenced in a study of cytomegalovirus exposure and HLA in healthy donors. It was with 60 Vbeta and 13 Jbeta primers that the PCR ran. TCRdb's copy holds only in-frame clones and misses some; the assay was immunoSEQ multiplex PCR. Among around 120,000 clones listed, roughly 65% were seen once. Sample: PBMCs. Every receptor here comes from a man between 35 and 55 years old in good health and CMV-seropositive.

The chain has TRBV28 and TRBJ1-5; D is perhaps TRBD1 (5 bases). The CDR3 length is 13 residues. The V and J ends lost 4 bases and 6 bases respectively, with 10 bases between them. Germline assignment: CDR1 MDHEN and CDR2 SYDVKM. The CDR3 nucleotides read TGTGCCAGCAGTTGGGTGGGGGGTCAGCCCCAGCATTTT. This encodes CASSWVGGQPQHF.

The chain recombines TRBV7-8 with TRBJ1-5; 8 positions match TRBD1. The V gene end was trimmed by 3 bases and the J gene end by 2 bases; junction bases not matched to a gene: 9. The germline V gene has CDR1 SGHVS and CDR2 FQNEAQ. The CDR3 extends over 17 amino acids. The CDR3 nucleotides are TGTGCCAGCAGCTTTGAAATCGACAGGGGAGGCAATCAGCCCCAGCATTTT. Translated, it gives CASSFEIDRGGNQPQHF.

This chain uses TRBV5-4 with TRBJ2-1; TRBD1 matches 8 bases. Germline CDR1 SGHNT, CDR2 YYREEE (reference sequence). This CDR3 is 13 amino acids long. The V gene end was trimmed by 2 bases and the J gene end by 10 bases; junction bases not matched to a gene: 5. CDR3: CASSLARGREQFF. The DNA for the CDR3 is TGTGCCAGCAGCTTAGCCAGGGGGCGGGAGCAGTTCTTC.

The J gene is TRBJ2-7, the V gene TRBV5-1, with D possibly TRBD1 on 6 matching bases. The CDR3 is 15 amino acids. CDR1 SGHRS and CDR2 YFSETQ come from the germline V gene. Trimming took 0 bases from V and 3 from J, leaving 13 bases between them. The CDR3 protein is CASSLAPQGIYEQYF. In nucleotides, the CDR3 is TGCGCCAGCAGCTTGGCCCCCCAGGGGATCTACGAGCAGTACTTC.

This chain joins TRBV4-3 and TRBJ2-1; perhaps TRBD2 as D (6 bases). V was shortened by 0 bases and J by 8 bases, with 20 bases between the two germline ends. The CDR3 runs 17 residues. Germline-derived CDR1 and CDR2 are LGHNA and YSLEER. CDR3 loop: CASSQDRAGRGGHEQFF. The CDR3 nucleotides are TGCGCCAGCAGCCAAGACCGAGCGGGTCGGGGAGGCCATGAGCAGTTCTTC.

This clone was counted only a few times. V and J are TRBV18 and TRBJ1-1; 10 bases match TRBD1. Germline CDR1 KGHSH, CDR2 LQKENI. The V gene end was trimmed by 0 bases and the J gene end by 4 bases; junction bases not matched to a gene: 5. This CDR3 comprises 16 residues. The CDR3 DNA is TGTGCCAGCTCACCACCGGGACAGGGGCTAATCACTGAAGCTTTCTTT. Protein sequence: CASSPPGQGLITEAFF.

There are a few counts of this clone. The chain's CDR3 is CSVEASQGSYTF. The CDR3 bases are TGCAGCGTTGAAGCCTCCCAGGGGAGCTACACCTTC. V and J are TRBV29-1 and TRBJ1-2; D perhaps matches TRBD1 (6 bases). V lost 1 base to trimming and J lost 9 bases, with 12 bases between them. This CDR3 contains 12 residues. Germline V gene lookup returns CDR1 SQVTM and CDR2 ANQGSEA.

The sample holds a few counts of this clone. The chain employs TRBV28 and TRBJ2-5, with TRBD2 matching 8 bases. Germline CDR1 and CDR2: MDHEN and SYDVKM. V shed 5 bases, J shed 0 bases, and the junction held 5 bases outside the gene matches. The CDR3 loop spans 15 amino acids. CDR3 sequence (DNA): TGTGCCAGCAGTAGCTTAGCGGGACACCAAGAGACCCAGTACTTC. This gives the protein CASSSLAGHQETQYF.

The V call is TRBV5-6, the J call TRBJ2-7; the D is unclear. Trimming removed 5 bases from V and 0 bases from J, with 6 bases in between. Germline CDR1 is SGHDT and CDR2 is YYEEEE. The CDR3 is made up of 12 amino acids. The CDR3 DNA reads TGTGCCAGCAGACAGAGCTCCTACGAGCAGTACTTC. This encodes CASRQSSYEQYF.

The chain joins TRBV9 to TRBJ2-7, with 8 bases aligning to TRBD1. J gave up 3 bases and V 0 bases, and 2 bases lay outside the gene matches. The V gene's germline CDR1 is SGDLS and CDR2 YYNGEE. CDR3 length: 14 residues. The chain's CDR3 is CASSVAGQDYEQYF. In DNA form, the CDR3 reads TGTGCCAGCAGCGTAGCGGGACAGGACTACGAGCAGTACTTC.

V and J are TRBV6-1 and TRBJ2-3; 10 bases are a match to TRBD1. CDR1 and CDR2 (germline): MNHNS, SASEGT. Trimming removed 4 bases from V and 3 bases from J; junction bases left unmatched: 10. The CDR3 runs to 17 residues. The CDR3: CASSARDRGRRTDTQYF. The CDR3, as DNA: TGTGCCAGCAGTGCCCGGGACAGGGGCCGAAGGACAGATACGCAGTATTTT.

The rearrangement joins TRBV19 to TRBJ1-5; weak D call: TRBD1 (5 bases). Germline V CDR1 and CDR2: LNHDA, SQIVND (reference sequence). V was clipped by 7 bases and J by 5 bases, with 12 bases between them. This CDR3 has 13 amino acids. CDR3 sequence (DNA): TGTGCCAGTAAGGGACTAGGGCATCAGCCCCAGCATTTT. It is translated as CASKGLGHQPQHF. The full variable domain, rest sourced from reference TRBV19 and TRBJ1-5, is DGGITQSPKYLFRKEGQNVTLSCEQNLNHDAMYWYRQDPGQGLRLIYYSQIVNDFQKGDIAEGYSVSREKKESFPLTVTSAQKNPTAFYLCASKGLGHQPQHFGDGTRLSIL.

This chain links TRBV7-8 with TRBJ2-1, with 9 positions matching TRBD2. CDR3 length equals 17 residues. The V gene's germline CDR1 is SGHVS and CDR2 FQNEAQ. V lost 1 base and J lost 2; bases outside the gene matches: 6. Here the CDR3 reads CASSLGAAGGTYNEQFF. DNA for the CDR3: TGTGCCAGCAGCTTAGGGGCAGCGGGGGGCACCTACAATGAGCAGTTCTTC.

The gene calls are TRBV7-8 and TRBJ2-7; 8 nucleotides agree with TRBD1. Trimming removed 7 bases from V and 7 bases from J; junction bases left unmatched: 6. This CDR3 is 12 amino acids long. Per germline, CDR1 SGHVS and CDR2 FQNEAQ. The CDR3 loop is CASTVRGHEQYF. CDR3 coding DNA: TGTGCCAGCACCGTCAGGGGGCATGAGCAGTACTTC.

The J gene is TRBJ2-3, the V gene TRBV12-5, with D possibly matching TRBD2 (6 bases). Germline lookup yields CDR1 LGHNT and CDR2 FRNRAP. Trimming removed 5 bases at V and 8 bases at J, with 14 bases between. CDR3 length: 13 residues. In nucleotides, the CDR3 is TGTGCTAGTGGTCTCTCGTCGACTAGTACGCAGTATTTT. Residues: CASGLSSTSTQYF.

This clone was counted between two and nine times. The J gene is TRBJ2-1, the V gene TRBV27, with D uncertain. Trimming took off 5 bases at V and 0 bases at J, with 8 bases between the two ends. The CDR3 has 14 residues. CDR1 is MNHEY, CDR2 SMNVEV, per germline (reference sequence). The CDR3 DNA is TGTGCCAGCAGTCGTACGAGCTCCTACAATGAGCAGTTCTTC. Translation: CASSRTSSYNEQFF.

This clone was detected a few times. The CDR3 DNA is TGCGCCAGCAGCCCGGCGGCTAGCGGGGGAGGGGCAGATACGCAGTATTTT. Encoded protein: CASSPAASGGGADTQYF. The chain joins TRBV5-1 to TRBJ2-3; 10 nucleotides align to TRBD2. The CDR3 has 17 residues. Trimming removed 4 bases from V and 4 bases from J; junction bases left unmatched: 12. The germline V gene has CDR1 SGHRS and CDR2 YFSETQ.

The rearrangement uses TRBV28 and TRBJ1-3; TRBD1 matches 8 bases. V lost 5 bases, J lost 2 bases, and 8 bases stayed unmatched. Germline CDR1 MDHEN, CDR2 SYDVKM. This CDR3 comprises 16 residues. Written as DNA, the CDR3 is TGTGCCAGCAGTCCTCCCCAGGGGGCAGCTGGAAACACCATATATTTT. Its protein product is CASSPPQGAAGNTIYF.

This chain's CDR3 is CASSPGASGSSYNEQFF. The CDR3 region has the DNA TGTGCCAGCAGCCCGGGGGCTAGCGGGTCCTCCTACAATGAGCAGTTCTTC. The chain couples TRBV7-2 to TRBJ2-1; 8 bases line up with TRBD2. This CDR3 is built from 17 residues. V gave up 5 bases and J gave up 0 bases; unmatched junction bases: 9. Germline CDR1 is SGHTA and CDR2 is FQGNSA.

This clone came up once. CDR3 region: CASSPVTEDGYTF. CDR3 DNA sequence: TGTGCCAGTAGTCCCGTGACAGAGGATGGCTACACCTTC. V usage is TRBV19 and J usage is TRBJ1-2; D possibly corresponds to TRBD1 (5 bases). Per germline, CDR1 LNHDA and CDR2 SQIVND (reference sequence). The CDR3 runs 13 residues. Trimming pared 5 bases from V and 6 bases from J, leaving 13 bases between.

This chain uses TRBV5-1 with TRBJ1-5, with D unresolved. Germline loops: CDR1 SGHRS, CDR2 YFSETQ. This CDR3 region has 15 residues. The ends were cut back, 2 bases at V and 5 bases at J, with 14 bases in the middle. The CDR3 sequence: CASSLTGSPDQPQHF. In DNA form, the CDR3 reads TGCGCCAGCAGCTTAACCGGGTCGCCGGATCAGCCCCAGCATTTT.

This clone has only a few counts. The rearrangement uses TRBV6-4 and TRBJ2-2, with 8 bases aligning to TRBD1. Germline CDR1 MRHNA, CDR2 SNTAGT. There are 15 residues in the CDR3. The J segment lost 5 bases and the V segment lost 6 bases, leaving 8 bases of the junction unmatched. The chain's CDR3 is CASSPQGALTGELFF. CDR3 bases: TGTGCCAGCAGCCCCCAGGGGGCTTTAACCGGGGAGCTGTTTTTT.

This clone occurred a few times. The chain recombines TRBV18 with TRBJ1-1; the D gene is possibly TRBD1 (5 bases). Germline V gene lookup returns CDR1 KGHSH and CDR2 LQKENI. Trimming left V 1 base short and J 4 bases short, with 7 bases between. The CDR3 totals 13 residues. CDR3 in amino acids: CASSPLGVTEAFF. Here the CDR3 DNA reads TGTGCCAGCTCACCACTAGGGGTCACTGAAGCTTTCTTT.

The chain couples TRBV27 to TRBJ2-3, with D possibly TRBD1 on 6 matching bases. This CDR3 has 13 residues. Germline V gene lookup returns CDR1 MNHEY and CDR2 SMNVEV (reference sequence). V dropped 5 bases and J dropped 1 base, with 7 bases sitting between them. In DNA form, the CDR3 reads TGTGCCAGCAGTAACAGGGGCACAGATACGCAGTATTTT. Encoded protein: CASSNRGTDTQYF.

This clone was counted between two and nine times. The chain carries TRBV29-1 and TRBJ2-2; 8 nucleotides agree with TRBD2. CDR1 and CDR2 from the germline V gene are SQVTM and ANQGSEA. This CDR3 has 15 amino acids. The trim removed 0 bases at V and 5 bases at J, leaving 5 bases unmatched. The CDR3 region has the DNA TGCAGCGTTGAAGATCGGGGCGGGGGGACCGGGGAGCTGTTTTTT. Protein sequence: CSVEDRGGGTGELFF.